Listed below are T cell receptor beta chains from one sample, sequenced in a study of blood T cell repertoires in COVID-19. The protocol was immunoSEQ multiplex PCR, while the TCRdb copy is restricted to in-frame clones and leaves out a portion. The sample has about 140,000 clones; 84% are singletons. The sample was peripheral blood. The receptor source for this set is a human donor in a cohort sampled during active COVID-19. Both conserved end residues are part of each CDR3. The D gene is left open where the match is weak. Size is stated for part of the rows, as once, few or many counts, or as a class when the clone is expanded.

>12|-|TRBJ1-2|many|TRBV30
CAWRQINYGYTF
TGTGCCTGGAGACAGATTAACTATGGCTACACCTTC
>16|TRBD1|TRBJ2-5|-|TRBV10-2
CASSPRGTGGRETQYF
TGCGCCAGCAGCCCCCGGGGGACAGGGGGCAGGGAGACCCAGTACTTC
>11|-|TRBJ2-1|-|TRBV30
CAWSVENEQFF
TGTGCCTGGAGCGTTGAGAATGAGCAGTTCTTC
>15|TRBD1|TRBJ2-7|many|TRBV6-6
CASSQIRDRDYEQYF
TGTGCCAGCAGCCAAATCCGGGACAGGGATTACGAGCAGTACTTC
>16|TRBD1|TRBJ1-4|-|TRBV7-9
CASSPWGQGRNEKLFF
TGTGCCAGCAGCCCTTGGGGACAGGGAAGGAATGAAAAACTGTTTTTT
>17|TRBD1|TRBJ1-4|-|TRBV7-9
CASSLRAWRGLSGKLFF
TGTGCCAGCAGCTTGCGGGCATGGAGGGGGCTCTCAGGGAAACTGTTTTTT
>16|TRBD2|TRBJ2-5|-|TRBV4-3
CASSQVPSSGQETQYF
TGCGCCAGCAGCCAAGTCCCATCTAGCGGACAAGAGACCCAGTACTTC
>17|TRBD2|TRBJ2-5|-|TRBV24-1
CATSDKRRAGGRETQYF
TGTGCCACCAGTGACAAAAGACGGGCGGGAGGGCGAGAGACCCAGTACTTC
>16|TRBD1|TRBJ1-6|-|TRBV13
CASSSGQRSYNSPLHF
TGTGCCAGCAGCTCGGGACAGAGGTCCTATAATTCACCCCTCCACTTT
>13|-|TRBJ1-1|once|TRBV9
CASSASPNTEAFF
TGTGCCAGCAGCGCATCCCCAAACACTGAAGCTTTCTTT
>17|-|TRBJ1-3|-|TRBV6-1
CASSEAAPGSSGNTIYF
TGTGCCAGCAGTGAAGCGGCCCCCGGGAGCTCTGGAAACACCATATATTTT
>15|TRBD2|TRBJ2-7|-|TRBV11-3
CASSLVRGVWSEQYF
TGTGCCAGCAGCTTAGTCCGGGGGGTCTGGAGCGAGCAGTACTTC
>15|-|TRBJ1-6|-|TRBV7-9
CASSRSGMGNSPLHF
TGTGCCAGCAGCAGATCAGGGATGGGTAATTCACCCCTCCACTTT
>16|TRBD1|TRBJ2-4|-|TRBV7-2
CASSPRTGVRQNIQYF
TGTGCCAGCAGCCCGCGGACAGGGGTACGCCAAAACATTCAGTACTTC
>13|-|TRBJ2-3|-|TRBV2
CASKRTSTDTQYF
TGTGCCAGCAAGAGGACTAGCACAGATACGCAGTATTTT
>17|TRBD1|TRBJ2-5|-|TRBV11-3
CASSQISGTGSQETQYF
TGTGCCAGCAGCCAAATCTCTGGGACAGGATCCCAAGAGACCCAGTACTTC
>12|TRBD1|TRBJ1-4|-|TRBV6-2/TRBV6-3
CASSQTGGKLFF
TGTGCCAGCAGCCAGACAGGGGGAAAACTGTTTTTT
>14|TRBD1|TRBJ1-4|once|TRBV24-1
CATSDRTGAGKLFF
TGTGCCACCAGTGACAGGACAGGGGCGGGAAAACTGTTTTTT
>15|-|TRBJ2-1|-|TRBV4-3
CASSQFGDFGAEQFF
TGCGCCAGCAGCCAATTTGGGGACTTTGGCGCTGAGCAGTTCTTC
>19|-|TRBJ2-1|-|TRBV7-8
CASSLALRRGLGSYNEQFF
TGTGCCAGCAGCTTAGCGCTCCGGAGGGGGCTGGGGTCCTACAATGAGCAGTTCTTC
>21|TRBD1|TRBJ1-1|-|TRBV6-6
CASSSLVDRDTQHMMNTEAFF
TGTGCCAGCAGCAGCCTCGTGGACAGGGACACCCAACACATGATGAACACTGAAGCTTTCTTT
>18|-|TRBJ1-2|-|TRBV5-4
CASSQFVGGSQTNYGYTF
TGTGCCAGCAGCCAGTTTGTGGGGGGGTCGCAGACTAACTATGGCTACACCTTC
>13|-|TRBJ1-5|-|TRBV7-2
CASSQGVGQPQHF
TGTGCCAGCAGCCAAGGGGTTGGTCAGCCCCAGCATTTT
>13|-|TRBJ1-1|-|TRBV14
CASSLTANTEAFF
TGTGCCAGCAGCCTCACAGCGAACACTGAAGCTTTCTTT
>14|TRBD1|TRBJ1-1|-|TRBV7-3
CASSRQGADTEAFF
TGTGCCAGCAGCCGACAGGGGGCCGACACTGAAGCTTTCTTT
>13|-|TRBJ2-5|-|TRBV6-5
CASSSTSQETQYF
TGTGCCAGCAGTTCTACTAGCCAAGAGACCCAGTACTTC
>14|-|TRBJ2-2|few|TRBV7-8
CASSHRGTAGELFF
TGTGCCAGCAGCCACCGGGGGACGGCCGGGGAGCTGTTTTTT
>16|-|TRBJ2-3|-|TRBV7-2
CASSLVASSSTDTQYF
TGTGCCAGCAGCTTAGTGGCTAGTAGTAGCACAGATACGCAGTATTTT
>14|-|TRBJ1-5|-|TRBV6-5
CASRSGTGNQPQHF
TGTGCCAGCCGCAGCGGGACGGGCAATCAGCCCCAGCATTTT
>14|-|TRBJ2-7|once|TRBV19
CASSITAGDYEQYF
TGTGCCAGTAGTATTACGGCAGGGGACTACGAGCAGTACTTC
>13|TRBD2|TRBJ2-1|-|TRBV7-8
CASTSYGGNEQFF
TGTGCCAGCACTTCCTACGGGGGGAATGAGCAGTTCTTC